Listed below are T cell receptor beta chains from one sample, sequenced in a study of cytomegalovirus exposure and HLA in healthy donors. Produced via immunoSEQ multiplex PCR; TCRdb's table is partial and in-frame only. This sample has 250,000 to 300,000 clones, with 65% to 90% found just once. The material sequenced was PBMCs. These receptors all stem from a woman aged 18-30 years in good health and CMV-seronegative. CDR3s include the opening cysteine and the closing phenylalanine or tryptophan. The order of the fields is D gene, J gene, V gene, clone size, CDR3 DNA, CDR3 protein. A D gene is named only where the DNA matches it firmly. Part of the rows lack a size; the others show once, few, many or a class for expanded clones.

>TRBD2|TRBJ2-7|TRBV7-2|-
TGTGCCAGCAGCTCACCGGGACTAGCGGGAAGGGGGTACGAGCAGTACTTC
CASSSPGLAGRGYEQYF
>-|TRBJ2-3|TRBV7-2|-
TGTGCCAGCAGCCGCTCCACGGGGTCCACAGATACGCAGTATTTT
CASSRSTGSTDTQYF
>-|TRBJ1-4|TRBV7-2|few
TGTGCCAGCAGTTTATTCCCTCCCGGGAAGAATGAAAAACTGTTTTTT
CASSLFPPGKNEKLFF
>-|TRBJ1-1|TRBV4-2|-
TGTGCCAGCAGCCAAGATTTCGGGGAAACTGAAGCTTTCTTT
CASSQDFGETEAFF
>-|TRBJ2-7|TRBV19|-
TGTGCCAGTAGTTCTCCCCCCTACGAGCAGTACTTC
CASSSPPYEQYF
>TRBD1|TRBJ1-6|TRBV27|-
TGTGCCAGCACTATACAGGGGGCGCGTTCACCCCTCCACTTT
CASTIQGARSPLHF
>TRBD2|TRBJ2-1|TRBV4-1|-
TGCGCCAGCAGCCAAGGCCCACTAGCGGGAGCACGCCTGGACAATGAGCAGTTCTTC
CASSQGPLAGARLDNEQFF
>TRBD1|TRBJ1-1|TRBV6-1|-
TGTGCCAGCAGTGCGCACAGGGGAAACACTGAAGCTTTCTTT
CASSAHRGNTEAFF
>TRBD2|TRBJ2-5|TRBV30|-
TGTGCCTGGAGTGTATCAAGGACTAGCGGGGGACACCAAGAGACCCAGTACTTC
CAWSVSRTSGGHQETQYF
>TRBD1|TRBJ2-3|TRBV5-1|-
TGCGCCAGCAGCCTGGGACAGGTGAGCACAGATACGCAGTATTTT
CASSLGQVSTDTQYF